One and the same sample provided the 7 T cell receptor beta chains below, sequenced in a study of post-analysis software for immune sequencing data. The TCR beta cDNA libraries contained unique molecular identifiers. One entry per CDR3 protein results from TCRdb running MiXCR on the PCR reads. This table has roughly 870,000 distinct CDR3 sequences, approximately 57% appearing once. Study-wide findings and caveats: Five or six TRBV segments, TRBV5-6, TRBV5-1 and TRBV20-1 among them, were found more frequent in patients than controls.

The antigens of these receptors remain unknown. The source material was blood. These receptors were obtained from a girl aged 5-17 years with multiple sclerosis.

The chain couples TRBV28 to TRBJ2-5; the D gene is possibly TRBD1 (6 bases). V gave up 6 bases and J gave up 1 base, with 12 bases separating them. This CDR3 is 14 amino acids long. Germline CDR1 MDHEN, CDR2 SYDVKM. In nucleotides, the CDR3 is TGTGCCAGCAGCCCGGGACATATCCAAGAGACCCAGTACTTC. Amino acids: CASSPGHIQETQYF.

A few counts support this clonotype. This chain uses TRBV7-2 with TRBJ2-7, with TRBD2 matching 15 bases. The germline CDR1 and CDR2 sequences are SGHTA and FQGNSA. Losses at the gene ends were 2 bases for V and 3 bases for J; bases not matched to a gene: 11. CDR3 length: 19 residues. The CDR3 nucleotides are TGTGCCAGCAGCTTACACGGACTAGCGGGAGGGCCATTGAGCTACGAGCAGTACTTC. Translated, it gives CASSLHGLAGGPLSYEQYF.

The rearrangement uses TRBV20-1 and TRBJ2-7, with 8 bases aligning to TRBD2. CDR1 is DFQATT and CDR2 is SNEGSKA in the germline V gene (reference sequence). CDR3 size: 16 residues. After removal of 0 bases from V and 0 bases from J, the junction contained 7 bases not matched to a gene. The CDR3 bases are TGCAGTGCTAGAGATGTGGGAAGCGGGAGCTCCTACGAGCAGTACTTC. Residues: CSARDVGSGSSYEQYF.

CDR3 DNA sequence: TGCAGCGTCACCTTAAGCGGGAGAAGAGGAGAGACCCAGTACTTC. This codes for CSVTLSGRRGETQYF. The V gene is TRBV29-1, the J gene TRBJ2-5, with TRBD2 matching 8 bases. V was pared by 6 bases and J by 4 bases, with 13 bases of the junction left unmatched. CDR1 SQVTM and CDR2 ANQGSEA come from the germline V gene. This CDR3 region has 15 residues.

V is TRBV7-3 and J is TRBJ2-3; possible D gene TRBD2, 5 bases. CDR3 length: 15 amino acids. The V end was cut by 4 bases, the J end by 2 bases, with 13 bases between. Germline values: CDR1 SGHTA, CDR2 FQGTGA. CDR3 sequence reads: CASSSSGEVTDTQYF. In nucleotides, the CDR3 is TGTGCCAGCAGCTCAAGCGGAGAGGTCACAGATACGCAGTATTTT.

The chain recombines TRBV19 with TRBJ2-7; 8 nucleotides match TRBD2. TRBJ2-5 explains the end of the DNA better; the J call may be wrong. Per the germline V gene, CDR1 is LNHDA and CDR2 is SQIVND (reference sequence). This CDR3 is 13 amino acids long. CDR3 in amino acids: CASSRGGVETQYF. In nucleotides, the CDR3 is TGTGCCAGTAGTCGGGGGGGAGTGGAGACCCAGTACTTC.

This clonotype was picked up one time. The J gene is TRBJ2-5, the V gene TRBV18; D gene unclear. Judging by the DNA end, TRBJ2-7 fits better; the J call may be wrong. This CDR3 is 14 amino acids long. Germline CDR1 is KGHSH and CDR2 is LQKENI. The DNA for the CDR3 is TGTGCCAGCTCACCACGCTCATCGAGATACGAGCAGTACTTC. It specifies CASSPRSSRYEQYF.